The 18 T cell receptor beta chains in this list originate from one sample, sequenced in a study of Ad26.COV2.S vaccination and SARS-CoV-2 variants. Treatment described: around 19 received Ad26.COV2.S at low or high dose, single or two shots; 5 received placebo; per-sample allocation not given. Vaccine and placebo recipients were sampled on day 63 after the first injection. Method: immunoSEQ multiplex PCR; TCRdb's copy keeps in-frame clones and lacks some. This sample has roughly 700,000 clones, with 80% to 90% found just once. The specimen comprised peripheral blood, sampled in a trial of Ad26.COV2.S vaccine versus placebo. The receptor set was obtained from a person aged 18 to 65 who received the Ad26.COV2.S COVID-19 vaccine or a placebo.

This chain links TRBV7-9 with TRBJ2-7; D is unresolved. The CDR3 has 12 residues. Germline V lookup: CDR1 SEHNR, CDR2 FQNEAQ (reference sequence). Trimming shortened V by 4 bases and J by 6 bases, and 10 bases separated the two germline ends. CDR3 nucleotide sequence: TGTGCCAGCAGCTCCGCGAGCCGCGAGCAGTACTTC. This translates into CASSSASREQYF. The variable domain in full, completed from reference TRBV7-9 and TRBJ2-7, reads DTGVSQNPRHKITKRGQNVTFRCDPISEHNRLYWYRQTLGQGPEFLTYFQNEAQLEKSRLLSDRFSAERPKGSFSTLEIQRTEQGDSAMYLCASSSASREQYFGPGTRLTVT.

CDR3 in amino acids: CASSDRLSYEQYF. The CDR3 nucleotides are TGTGCCAGCAGTGACAGGTTGTCCTACGAGCAGTACTTC. The chain carries TRBV6-4 and TRBJ2-7; no definite D call. This CDR3 contains 13 residues. V lost 2 bases, J lost 1 base, and 6 bases lay in between. Germline-derived CDR1 and CDR2 are MRHNA and SNTAGT.

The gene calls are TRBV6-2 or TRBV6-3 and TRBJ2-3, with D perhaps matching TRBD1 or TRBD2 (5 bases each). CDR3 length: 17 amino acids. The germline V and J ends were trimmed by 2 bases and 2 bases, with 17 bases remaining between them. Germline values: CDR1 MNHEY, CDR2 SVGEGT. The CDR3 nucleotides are TGTGCCAGCAGTTACCCCCGGGGCGGGCTAACCACAGATACGCAGTATTTT. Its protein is CASSYPRGGLTTDTQYF.

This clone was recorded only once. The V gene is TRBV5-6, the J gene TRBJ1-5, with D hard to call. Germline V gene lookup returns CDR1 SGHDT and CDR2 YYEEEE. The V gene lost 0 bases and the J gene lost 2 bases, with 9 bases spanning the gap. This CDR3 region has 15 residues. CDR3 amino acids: CASSLGQPGNQPQHF. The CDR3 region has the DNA TGTGCCAGCAGCTTGGGGCAACCTGGCAATCAGCCCCAGCATTTT.

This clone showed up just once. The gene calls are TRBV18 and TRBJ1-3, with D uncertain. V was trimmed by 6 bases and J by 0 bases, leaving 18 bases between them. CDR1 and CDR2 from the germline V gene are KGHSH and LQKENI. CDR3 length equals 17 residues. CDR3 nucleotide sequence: TGTGCCAGCTCCCCAGCCCCAAAGGTTTACTCTGGAAACACCATATATTTT. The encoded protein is CASSPAPKVYSGNTIYF.

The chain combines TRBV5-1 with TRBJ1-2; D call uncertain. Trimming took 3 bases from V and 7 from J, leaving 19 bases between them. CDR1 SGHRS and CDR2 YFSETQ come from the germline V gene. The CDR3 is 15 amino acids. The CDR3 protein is CASSSRVGPESGYTF. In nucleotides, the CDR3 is TGCGCCAGCAGCTCTAGGGTAGGGCCGGAGAGTGGCTACACCTTC.

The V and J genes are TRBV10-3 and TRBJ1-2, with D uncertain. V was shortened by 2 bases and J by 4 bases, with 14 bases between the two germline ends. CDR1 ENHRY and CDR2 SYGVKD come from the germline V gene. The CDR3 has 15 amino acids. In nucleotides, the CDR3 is TGTGCCATCAGTGAGGGTCAGACTGGTGCCTATGGCTACACCTTC. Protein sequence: CAISEGQTGAYGYTF.

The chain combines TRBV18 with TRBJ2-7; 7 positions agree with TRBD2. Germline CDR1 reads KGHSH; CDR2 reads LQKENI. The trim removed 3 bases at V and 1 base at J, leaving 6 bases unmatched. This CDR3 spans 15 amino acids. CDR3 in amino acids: CASSPGRERSYEQYF. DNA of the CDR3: TGTGCCAGCTCACCCGGGCGGGAGCGGTCCTACGAGCAGTACTTC. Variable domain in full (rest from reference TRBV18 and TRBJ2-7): NAGVMQNPRHLVRRRGQEARLRCSPMKGHSHVYWYRQLPEEGLKFMVYLQKENIIDESGMPKERFSAEFPKEGPSILRIQQVVRGDSAAYFCASSPGRERSYEQYFGPGTRLTVT.

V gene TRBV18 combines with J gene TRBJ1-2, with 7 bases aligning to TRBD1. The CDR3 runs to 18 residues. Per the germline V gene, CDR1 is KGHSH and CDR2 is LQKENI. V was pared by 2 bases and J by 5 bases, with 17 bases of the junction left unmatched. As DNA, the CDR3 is TGTGCCAGCTCACCAAAGCGACGAGTACCAGGGGGTCCTTATGGCTACACCTTC. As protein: CASSPKRRVPGGPYGYTF.

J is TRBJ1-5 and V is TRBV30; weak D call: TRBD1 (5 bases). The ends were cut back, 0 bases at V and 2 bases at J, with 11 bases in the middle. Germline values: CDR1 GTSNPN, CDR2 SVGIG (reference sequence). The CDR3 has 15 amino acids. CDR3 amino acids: CAWSVSGPGNQPQHF. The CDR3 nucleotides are TGTGCCTGGAGTGTATCGGGACCGGGCAATCAGCCCCAGCATTTT.

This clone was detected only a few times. CDR3 nucleotides: TGTGCCAGCAGTTACGACGGCACTTATCAGCCCCAGCATTTT. Translating gives CASSYDGTYQPQHF. V usage is TRBV6-6 and J usage is TRBJ1-5; D uncertain. This CDR3 has 14 amino acids. The germline CDR1 and CDR2 sequences are MNHNY and SVGAGI (reference sequence). V was trimmed by 2 bases and J by 5 bases, leaving 10 bases between them.

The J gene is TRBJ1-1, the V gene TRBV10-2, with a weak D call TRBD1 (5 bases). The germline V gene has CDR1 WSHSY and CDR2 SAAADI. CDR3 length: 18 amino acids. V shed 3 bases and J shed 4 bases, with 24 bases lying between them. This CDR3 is CASSDRNKKGPMGTEAFF. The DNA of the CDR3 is TGCGCCAGCAGTGACCGAAACAAGAAGGGACCTATGGGCACTGAAGCTTTCTTT.

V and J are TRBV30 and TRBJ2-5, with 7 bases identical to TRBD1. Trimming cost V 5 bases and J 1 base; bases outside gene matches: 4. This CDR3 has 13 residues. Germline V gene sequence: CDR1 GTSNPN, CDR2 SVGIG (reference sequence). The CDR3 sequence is CAWGGQLQETQYF. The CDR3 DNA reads TGTGCCTGGGGGGGACAGCTCCAAGAGACCCAGTACTTC.

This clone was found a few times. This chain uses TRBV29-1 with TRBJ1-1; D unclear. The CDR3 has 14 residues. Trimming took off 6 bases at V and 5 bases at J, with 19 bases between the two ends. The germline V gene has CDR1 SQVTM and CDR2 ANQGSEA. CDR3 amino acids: CSVIRVSLRTEAFF. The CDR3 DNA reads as TGCAGCGTCATAAGGGTTTCGTTAAGGACTGAAGCTTTCTTT.

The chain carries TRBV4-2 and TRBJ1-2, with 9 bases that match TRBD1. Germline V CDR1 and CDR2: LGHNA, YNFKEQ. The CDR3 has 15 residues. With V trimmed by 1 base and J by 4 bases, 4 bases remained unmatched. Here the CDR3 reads CASSQVGTGIYGYTF. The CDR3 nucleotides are TGTGCCAGCAGCCAAGTCGGGACAGGGATCTATGGCTACACCTTC.

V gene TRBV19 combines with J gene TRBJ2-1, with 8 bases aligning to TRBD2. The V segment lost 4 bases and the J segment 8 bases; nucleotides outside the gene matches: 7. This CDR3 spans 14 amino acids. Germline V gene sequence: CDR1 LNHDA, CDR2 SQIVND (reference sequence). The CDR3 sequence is CASSTTGTRYEQFF. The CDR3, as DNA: TGTGCCAGTAGTACGACCGGGACTAGATATGAGCAGTTCTTC. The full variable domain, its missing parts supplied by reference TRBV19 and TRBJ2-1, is DGGITQSPKYLFRKEGQNVTLSCEQNLNHDAMYWYRQDPGQGLRLIYYSQIVNDFQKGDIAEGYSVSREKKESFPLTVTSAQKNPTAFYLCASSTTGTRYEQFFGPGTRLTVL.

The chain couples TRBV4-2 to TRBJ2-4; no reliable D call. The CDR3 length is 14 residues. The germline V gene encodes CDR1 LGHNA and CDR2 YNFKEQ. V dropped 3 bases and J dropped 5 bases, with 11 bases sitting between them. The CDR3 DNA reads TGTGCCAGCAGCCAGCACCTAGAGGAAAACATTCAGTACTTC. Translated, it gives CASSQHLEENIQYF.

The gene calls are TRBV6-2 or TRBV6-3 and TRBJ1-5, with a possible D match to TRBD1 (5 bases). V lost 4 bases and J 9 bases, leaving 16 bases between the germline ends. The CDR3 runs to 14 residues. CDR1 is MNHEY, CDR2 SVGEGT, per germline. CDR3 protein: CASSSSPLGGPQHF. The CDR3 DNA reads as TGTGCCAGCAGTTCGTCGCCCTTGGGGGGGCCCCAGCATTTT.